This T cell receptor (beta chain) came from a study of T cells in Graves' hyperthyroidism and ophthalmopathy. It was uncontrolled infection, other autoimmune disease, pregnancy or lactation that excluded patients. This clonotype was observed many times. The germline gene is not matched at one end of the junction; a read error may be the cause. CDR1 SGHRS and CDR2 YFSETQ come from the germline V gene. The CDR3 is 13 amino acids. TCR beta CDR3 regions were amplified from RNA. A first-round RT-PCR of the TCR CDR3 used the HTBI primer set. From the multiplex PCR reads, TCRdb called clonotypes with MiXCR, one entry per CDR3 protein. The sample has 480,000 or so distinct CDR3 sequences; approximately 48% are singletons.

The material sequenced was peripheral blood or thyroid tissue (not recorded which). V and J are TRBV5-1 and TRBJ1-5; no definite D call. This receptor was identified in an adult woman with Graves' disease, either hyperthyroidism or ophthalmopathy (not recorded which). The CDR3 sequence: CASSLGRNQPQHF. In DNA form, the CDR3 reads TGTGCCAGCAGCTTAGGGAGGAATCAGCCCCAGCATTTT.